This T cell receptor beta chain was captured in a study of blood T cells in healthy people across ages. Comment on this clonotype: Antigen: not known.

The authors ran a second PCR of 7 to 11 cycles using a sample-barcoded 5' primer and a J-beta primer mix. TCRdb re-derived calls from the 5' RACE reads in MiXCR, one entry per CDR3 protein. The table lists 700,000 to 1,000,000 distinct CDR3 sequences, approximately 48% of them singletons. Study-wide findings and caveats: Researchers judged that diversity estimates from one million T cells fell short of true values. Compared with aged donors, long-lived donors showed fewer expanded clones, suggesting selection. Observed TCR beta diversity showed a strong correlation with the percentage of naive T cells as measured by flow cytometry.

Material for sequencing was blood. This sequence originates from a man in his sixties in good health.

The CDR3 coding sequence is TGTGCCAGTGCACTAACCACAGGCCATGAGACCCAGTACTTC. Its protein product is CASALTTGHETQYF. The genes are TRBV2 and TRBJ2-5; the D gene is possibly TRBD1 (5 bases). Per germline, CDR1 SNHLY and CDR2 FYNNEI. CDR3 size: 14 residues. V shed 9 bases and J shed 5 bases, with 19 bases lying between them.